These T cell receptor beta chains were read from a single sample in a study of T cell repertoires in cytomegalovirus infection. TCRdb passed the reads through MiXCR, listing each CDR3 protein once. Here the sample spans about 20,000 distinct CDR3 sequences, about 40% being singletons. For these receptors, no antigen is known. Sequenced here: CD8+ T cells from cultured PBMCs, sampled from culture after CMV antigen stimulation. These receptors were taken from a human donor in good health (CMV status not recorded). Some clones in this sample may be carry-over from other donors' samples. Both conserved end residues are part of each CDR3. Fields, in order: J gene, clone size, V gene, D gene, CDR3 protein, CDR3 DNA. A D gene is named only where the DNA matches it firmly. Size tells how often a clone was seen (once, few, many) or the class of an expanded clone, and some rows leave it out.

TRBJ2-1 - TRBV7-2 TRBD2 CASSPWGGGNEQFF TGTGCCAGCAGCCCATGGGGGGGAGGGAATGAGCAGTTCTTC
TRBJ1-1 once TRBV30 TRBD1 CAWKDRVTEAFF TGTGCCTGGAAAGACAGGGTTACTGAAGCTTTCTTT
TRBJ1-1 few TRBV27 - CASTSGLNTEAFF TGTGCCAGCACCTCGGGACTGAACACTGAAGCTTTCTTT
TRBJ1-4 many TRBV7-8 - CASSLNLEKLFF TGTGCCAGCAGCTTGAATTTAGAAAAACTGTTTTTT
TRBJ1-3 - TRBV20-1 - CSCGSSGNTIYF TGCAGTTGCGGGAGCTCTGGAAACACCATATATTTT
TRBJ2-3 - TRBV9 TRBD2 CASSPRLAGTDTQYF TGTGCCAGCAGCCCAAGACTAGCGGGCACAGATACGCAGTATTTT
TRBJ1-4 - TRBV11-2 - CASSFSWTHEKLFF TGTGCCAGCAGCTTTTCCTGGACACATGAAAAACTGTTTTTT
TRBJ2-1 - TRBV25-1 TRBD2 CASSDLAGVNEQFF TGTGCCAGCAGTGATCTAGCGGGAGTTAATGAGCAGTTCTTC
TRBJ1-4 - TRBV12-3/TRBV12-4 TRBD1 CASSLGQGTEKLFF TGTGCCAGCAGCTTAGGACAGGGGACTGAAAAACTGTTTTTT
TRBJ1-6 - TRBV5-6 TRBD1 CASSLRQGPYNSPLHF TGTGCCAGCAGCTTGAGACAGGGGCCTTATAATTCACCCCTCCACTTT
TRBJ1-5 - TRBV24-1 - CATSDSGNQPQHF TGTGCCACCAGTGATTCGGGCAATCAGCCCCAGCATTTT